Listed below are T cell receptor beta chains from one sample, sequenced in a study of blood T cell repertoires in COVID-19. Assay: immunoSEQ multiplex PCR; the TCRdb copy retains only in-frame clones and omits some. The sample contains roughly 100,000 clones, 84% of which appear only once. Material for sequencing was peripheral blood. All receptors derive from a human donor in a cohort sampled during active or convalescent COVID-19. CDR3s include the opening cysteine and the closing phenylalanine or tryptophan. D genes are given only for firm matches. Size values are once, few and many counts, or a class for expanded clones, and some rows have none.

v_call: TRBV18; cdr3_length: 15; clone_size: NA; d_call: TRBD2; j_call: TRBJ2-7; cdr3_aa: CASSPVAGAFYEQYF; cdr3_nt: TGTGCCAGCTCACCTGTAGCGGGGGCCTTCTACGAGCAGTACTTC
v_call: TRBV7-6; cdr3_length: 15; clone_size: NA; d_call: TRBD1; j_call: TRBJ1-5; cdr3_aa: CASSSGQGGNQPQHF; cdr3_nt: TGTGCCAGCAGCTCGGGACAGGGCGGCAATCAGCCCCAGCATTTT
v_call: TRBV3-1/TRBV3-2; cdr3_length: 15; clone_size: NA; d_call: TRBD1; j_call: TRBJ1-6; cdr3_aa: CASSQGTGNNSPLHF; cdr3_nt: TGTGCCAGCAGCCAAGGGACAGGGAATAATTCACCCCTCCACTTT
v_call: TRBV5-8; cdr3_length: 18; clone_size: NA; d_call: TRBD2; j_call: TRBJ2-3; cdr3_aa: CASSFPLAGGPVVDTQYF; cdr3_nt: TGTGCCAGCAGCTTTCCTCTAGCGGGTGGGCCAGTTGTGGATACGCAGTATTTT
v_call: TRBV24-1; cdr3_length: 15; clone_size: NA; d_call: NA; j_call: TRBJ2-1; cdr3_aa: CATSDRIRRINEQFF; cdr3_nt: TGTGCCACCAGTGATCGAATTAGGAGGATCAATGAGCAGTTCTTC
v_call: TRBV24-1; cdr3_length: 13; clone_size: NA; d_call: TRBD1; j_call: TRBJ1-6; cdr3_aa: CATSRDSNSPLHF; cdr3_nt: TGTGCCACCAGTCGGGACAGTAATTCACCCCTCCACTTT
v_call: TRBV19; cdr3_length: 14; clone_size: NA; d_call: NA; j_call: TRBJ1-1; cdr3_aa: CASSMTRVASEAFF; cdr3_nt: TGTGCCAGTAGTATGACGAGGGTAGCGTCTGAAGCTTTCTTT
v_call: TRBV6-5; cdr3_length: 15; clone_size: NA; d_call: NA; j_call: TRBJ1-2; cdr3_aa: CASSFMPNGSEDYTF; cdr3_nt: TGTGCCAGCAGTTTCATGCCAAACGGCTCGGAGGACTACACCTTC
v_call: TRBV12-5; cdr3_length: 14; clone_size: few; d_call: TRBD1; j_call: TRBJ1-6; cdr3_aa: CASGFTGGGSPLHF; cdr3_nt: TGTGCTAGTGGTTTTACAGGGGGTGGTTCACCCCTCCACTTT
v_call: TRBV9; cdr3_length: 13; clone_size: NA; d_call: NA; j_call: TRBJ2-3; cdr3_aa: CASSALVADTQYF; cdr3_nt: TGTGCCAGCAGCGCATTAGTGGCAGATACGCAGTATTTT
v_call: TRBV7-9; cdr3_length: 16; clone_size: NA; d_call: TRBD2; j_call: TRBJ2-5; cdr3_aa: CASSAWKRGPKETQYF; cdr3_nt: TGTGCCAGCAGCGCCTGGAAGCGGGGGCCAAAAGAGACCCAGTACTTC
v_call: TRBV12-5; cdr3_length: 16; clone_size: NA; d_call: NA; j_call: TRBJ1-1; cdr3_aa: CASGLVPRRGGTEAFF; cdr3_nt: TGTGCTAGTGGTTTGGTACCCCGCAGGGGTGGCACTGAAGCTTTCTTT
v_call: TRBV6-6; cdr3_length: 16; clone_size: NA; d_call: TRBD1; j_call: TRBJ2-7; cdr3_aa: CASSRTGSPLGYEQYF; cdr3_nt: TGTGCCAGCAGCCGGACAGGGTCGCCCCTTGGGTACGAGCAGTACTTC
v_call: TRBV28; cdr3_length: 14; clone_size: once; d_call: TRBD1; j_call: TRBJ1-1; cdr3_aa: CASSPPGQAHEAFF; cdr3_nt: TGTGCCAGCAGTCCCCCAGGACAGGCCCATGAAGCTTTCTTT
v_call: TRBV10-3; cdr3_length: 16; clone_size: few; d_call: TRBD1; j_call: TRBJ1-2; cdr3_aa: CAITDQGAGINYGYTF; cdr3_nt: TGTGCCATCACCGATCAGGGGGCTGGAATTAACTATGGCTACACCTTC
v_call: TRBV18; cdr3_length: 16; clone_size: NA; d_call: NA; j_call: TRBJ1-3; cdr3_aa: CASSTRDTLSGNTIYF; cdr3_nt: TGTGCCAGCTCCACCAGAGACACCCTCTCTGGAAACACCATATATTTT